This TCR beta chain was captured in a study of blood T cell repertoires in COVID-19 (dated by TCRdb to 2020 to 2021). Describing the broader study: Samples from collaborators originated in the United States, Italy and Spain and spanned both the acute and convalescent phases of COVID-19. The prospective study material was composed of cDNA or gDNA derived from T cells, B-cell-depleted T cells, or PBMCs. Subjects who had been exposed to COVID-19, were actively infected with it, or had recovered from it provided the deeply sampled blood TCRbeta repertoires that made up the dataset. The repertoires were released in a freely available public database meant as a resource for research on the immune response to SARS-CoV-2. The samples were drawn from two sources: the first 160 participants of the ongoing ImmuneRACE study, and 1,254 subjects contributed by 6 global collaborators. Sample metadata almost always included a de-identified subject ID, COVID-19 status, age in years and sex. HLA class I and class II types, where available, came from metadata supplied by the sample provider rather than from assay-based typing.

The immunoSEQ Assay, a bias-controlled multiplex PCR, was used to amplify TCRbeta CDR3 regions from genomic DNA. The study's processing was this. The number of nucleated cells in each sample was estimated from the amplification of reference gene primers within the assay. To quantify the absolute abundance of each unique TCRbeta CDR3 rearrangement, sequence reads were collapsed and filtered. Productive Simpson clonality was computed per sample as the square root of Simpson's diversity index over productive rearrangements. Sourced from immuneACCESS, this table was stored by TCRdb with only in-frame sequences that have V and J called. A share of the clones is absent; for the studies checked, an unresolved V gene accounts for under half, and the remainder has no known explanation. That table supplies the V and J calls and clone size; D and trimming were determined from the DNA. The sample yields fewer than 110,000 clones; about four fifths were counted once. The top ten clones comprise 9.5% to 15% of the sample.

Each collaborating institution followed its own protocols to collect whole blood in K2EDTA tubes. For TCRbeta analysis, collaborators shipped samples as frozen whole blood, isolated PBMCs, or DNA extracted from either of those sample types. Overall results and qualifications from the work: Clinical and demographic metadata were provided uncurated, with the amount varying by source and participant.

Concerning this clone: Which antigen it targets is not known. Within one base of it there is no much larger clone, and no base qualities were kept.

The specimen was peripheral blood. This clonotype was sampled from a human donor in a cohort sampled during active COVID-19.

The CDR3 sequence is CASSESRGGAYGYTF. In nucleotides, the sequence is TGTGCCAGCAGTGAATCTCGGGGGGGCGCCTATGGCTACACCTTC. This receptor chain uses TRBV6-1 and TRBJ1-2; the D segment could be TRBD1, given 6 matching bases. V sheds 2 bases and J sheds 4 bases, leaving 14 bases between their ends. Spanning cysteine to phenylalanine, the CDR3 consists of 15 amino acids. The CDR3 DNA has 45 bases and is translated from base 1. CDR1 and CDR2, per the germline V gene, are MNHNS and SASEGT.